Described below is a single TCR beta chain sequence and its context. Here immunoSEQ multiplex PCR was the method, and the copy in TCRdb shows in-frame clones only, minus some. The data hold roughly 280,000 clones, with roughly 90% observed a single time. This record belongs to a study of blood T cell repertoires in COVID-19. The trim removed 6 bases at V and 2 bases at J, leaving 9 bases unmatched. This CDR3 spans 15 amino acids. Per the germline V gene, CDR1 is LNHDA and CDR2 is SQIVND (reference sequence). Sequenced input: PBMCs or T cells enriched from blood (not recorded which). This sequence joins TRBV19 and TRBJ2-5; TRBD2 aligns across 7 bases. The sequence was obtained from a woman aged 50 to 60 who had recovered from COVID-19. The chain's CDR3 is CASRITSVSQETQYF. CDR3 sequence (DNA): TGTGCCAGTAGGATCACTAGCGTGAGTCAAGAGACCCAGTACTTC.